The next 23 T cell receptor beta chains were all read from a single sample in a study of human T cells and chemical hapten exposure. TCRdb independently ran MiXCR on the RACE reads; one entry per CDR3 protein. This table holds 30,000 to 40,000 distinct CDR3 sequences, 5.5% found once. Time point indicated: healthy volunteer bleed at 6 weeks. Whole blood, unfractionated, served as the material for total RNA extraction. The sequenced sample was whole blood. These receptor sequences come from a human donor in good health. Some clones in this sample may be carry-over from other donors' samples.

This clonotype has only a few counts. This chain links TRBV27 with TRBJ2-3, with D uncertain. In germline, CDR1 is MNHEY, CDR2 SMNVEV (reference sequence). The CDR3 length is 14 residues. Trimming cost V 6 bases and J 0 bases, with 10 bases left between them. The chain's CDR3 is CASSRGISTDTQYF. In DNA form, the CDR3 reads TGTGCCAGCAGCCGTGGAATAAGCACAGATACGCAGTATTTT.

V is TRBV5-1 and J is TRBJ1-5; 7 bases agree with TRBD1. Germline V CDR1 and CDR2: SGHRS, YFSETQ. The CDR3 is made up of 14 amino acids. V dropped 0 bases and J dropped 5; count of bases not matched to a gene: 2. CDR3 in DNA: TGCGCCAGCAGCTTGGGGGACAGCCATCAGCCCCAGCATTTT. Translation gives CASSLGDSHQPQHF.

J is TRBJ1-2 and V is TRBV28; D is uncertain. Germline V gene lookup returns CDR1 MDHEN and CDR2 SYDVKM. The CDR3 covers 13 residues. The V and J ends lost 6 bases and 6 bases respectively, with 14 bases between them. CDR3 nucleotides: TGTGCCAGCAGCCCCAGGTCACTCCATGGCTACACCTTC. Its protein is CASSPRSLHGYTF.

This clonotype appeared a few times. The V call is TRBV15, the J call TRBJ2-7; 8 bases align to TRBD2. CDR1 and CDR2 from the germline V gene are LNHNV and YYDKDF (reference sequence). J was trimmed by 6 bases and V by 3 bases; bases with no gene match: 10. CDR3 length: 15 amino acids. The CDR3 loop is CATSSGGAQGSEQYF. CDR3 nucleotide sequence: TGTGCCACCAGCAGCGGGGGGGCCCAAGGAAGCGAGCAGTACTTC.

This clonotype was recorded many times. The chain employs TRBV2 and TRBJ2-7; D unclear. The germline V and J ends were trimmed by 6 bases and 7 bases, with 10 bases remaining between them. In germline, CDR1 is SNHLY, CDR2 FYNNEI. The CDR3 has 11 amino acids. The CDR3 DNA is TGTGCCAGCAGCCTTACTTGGGAGCAGTACTTC. It translates to CASSLTWEQYF.

This clonotype was counted between two and nine times. The chain couples TRBV12-3 or TRBV12-4 to TRBJ1-4, with D possibly matching TRBD1 (5 bases). Trimming left V 5 bases short and J 8 bases short, with 12 bases between. This CDR3 comprises 13 residues. The CDR3: CASSLNSGEKLFF. CDR3 nucleotide sequence: TGTGCCAGCAGTCTGAACTCAGGGGAAAAACTGTTTTTT.

This clonotype was observed many times. The V call is TRBV20-1, the J call TRBJ2-1, with TRBD2 matching 8 bases. This CDR3 region has 14 residues. Germline V gene lookup returns CDR1 DFQATT and CDR2 SNEGSKA (reference sequence). V lost 1 base to trimming and J lost 5 bases; unmatched junction nucleotides: 4. In DNA form, the CDR3 reads TGCAGTGCTAGAGTTCCGCGGGGGGACAATGAGCAGTTCTTC. Translating gives CSARVPRGDNEQFF.

This clonotype occurred a few times. One base away lies a much larger clone, so this may be a sequencing read error. The chain is built from TRBV20-1 and TRBJ1-1; D might be TRBD1 (6 bases). The CDR3 covers 14 residues. In germline, CDR1 is DFQATT, CDR2 SNEGSKA (reference sequence). Between the trimmed V and J ends, which lost 3 bases and 1 base, there was a span of 12 bases. The DNA of the CDR3 is TGCAGTGCTAGTCGGGGGGCCGGGAACACTGAAGCTTTCTTT. Translating it yields CSASRGAGNTEAFF.

This clonotype was seen only a few times. V and J are TRBV5-1 and TRBJ2-1; no clear D. The length of the CDR3 is 14 residues. CDR1 SGHRS and CDR2 YFSETQ come from the germline V gene. V was pared by 0 bases and J by 6 bases, with 10 bases between. The CDR3 sequence is CASSLGPPLNEQFF. Here the CDR3 DNA reads TGCGCCAGCAGCTTGGGACCCCCTCTCAATGAGCAGTTCTTC.

J is TRBJ2-3 and V is TRBV30; 12 bases are shared with TRBD2. V lost 2 bases to trimming and J lost 3 bases; unmatched junction nucleotides: 15. Per germline, CDR1 GTSNPN and CDR2 SVGIG (reference sequence). The CDR3 totals 19 residues. The CDR3 coding sequence is TGTGCCTGGAGTAACGAGGCGCTAGCGGGGGGGCATGGTACAGATACGCAGTATTTT. It specifies CAWSNEALAGGHGTDTQYF.

This clonotype was seen a handful of times. The genes are TRBV7-9 and TRBJ1-1, with D unclear. The CDR3 is 17 amino acids. Trimming removed 5 bases at V and 1 base at J, with 20 bases between. Germline CDR1 SEHNR, CDR2 FQNEAQ (reference sequence). CDR3 bases: TGTGCCAGCAGCCCGGGGAAAGGGCTGGCCGCGAACACTGAAGCTTTCTTT. Translated, it gives CASSPGKGLAANTEAFF.

This rearrangement joins TRBV5-4 to TRBJ2-5, with 8 bases fitting TRBD1. The CDR3 length is 15 residues. Unmatched junction bases numbered 14, after V lost 4 bases and J lost 9 bases. Germline CDR1 and CDR2: SGHNT and YYREEE (reference sequence). This CDR3 is CASSPPTGAGGAQYF. CDR3 nucleotides: TGTGCCAGCAGCCCACCGACAGGGGCCGGTGGGGCCCAGTACTTC.

The table lists this clonotype with many counts. The V and J genes are TRBV25-1 and TRBJ1-6; tentative D call: TRBD1 (5 bases). Germline CDR1 and CDR2: MGHDK and SYGVNS. Trimming shortened V by 4 bases and J by 7 bases, and 14 bases separated the two germline ends. This CDR3 is 15 amino acids long. The CDR3, as DNA: TGTGCCAGCAGTGTTCTGGGGGGGTACAATTCACCCCTCCACTTT. This codes for CASSVLGGYNSPLHF.

The table lists this clonotype with many counts. The chain is built from TRBV29-1 and TRBJ2-5, with D tentatively TRBD2 (5 bases). Trimming cost V 5 bases and J 2 bases, with 9 bases left between them. CDR1 SQVTM and CDR2 ANQGSEA come from the germline V gene. This CDR3 contains 12 residues. The CDR3 is CSVLPGQETQYF. The CDR3 nucleotides are TGCAGCGTTCTCCCGGGGCAAGAGACCCAGTACTTC.

There are many counts of this clonotype. This chain uses TRBV29-1 with TRBJ1-1; TRBD1 is a possible D gene (5 bases). V lost 7 bases and J lost 1, with 10 bases in between. Germline V CDR1 and CDR2: SQVTM, ANQGSEA. This CDR3 has 12 amino acids. The CDR3 nucleotides are TGCAGCGGTGGACACCCGAACACTGAAGCTTTCTTT. It encodes CSGGHPNTEAFF. The full variable domain, in which reference TRBV29-1 and TRBJ1-1 provide the parts outside the CDR3, is SAVISQKPSRDICQRGTSLTIQCQVDSQVTMMFWYRQQPGQSLTLIATANQGSEATYESGFVIDKFPISRPNLTFSTLTVSNMSPEDSSIYLCSGGHPNTEAFFGQGTRLTVV.

This clonotype was picked up a small number of times. This rearrangement joins TRBV18 to TRBJ1-2; D may be TRBD1 (5 bases). CDR3 length: 14 amino acids. Germline CDR1 KGHSH, CDR2 LQKENI. Trimming left V 3 bases short and J 1 base short, with 9 bases between. The CDR3 region is CASSPREFNYGYTF. CDR3 bases: TGTGCCAGCTCACCCAGGGAATTTAACTATGGCTACACCTTC. The full variable domain, in which reference TRBV18 and TRBJ1-2 provide the parts outside the CDR3, is NAGVMQNPRHLVRRRGQEARLRCSPMKGHSHVYWYRQLPEEGLKFMVYLQKENIIDESGMPKERFSAEFPKEGPSILRIQQVVRGDSAAYFCASSPREFNYGYTFGSGTRLTVV.

This clonotype was recorded a few times. V is TRBV20-1 and J is TRBJ1-2; possible D gene TRBD1, 5 bases. This CDR3 is 13 amino acids long. CDR1 and CDR2 (germline): DFQATT, SNEGSKA (reference sequence). CDR3 DNA sequence: TGCACCCTAGGGGCAGAGAGGAACTATGGCTACACCTTC. Translation gives CTLGAERNYGYTF.

In regard to this clonotype: This sequence may be a read error, since a much larger clone differs from it by one base. V is TRBV7-2 and J is TRBJ2-5; possibly TRBD1 for D (6 bases). V was clipped by 1 base and J by 1 base, with 7 bases between them. CDR1 SGHTA and CDR2 FQGNSA come from the germline V gene. The CDR3 runs 14 residues. The CDR3: CASSLDRVQETQYF. The CDR3 coding sequence is TGTGCCAGCAGCTTAGACAGGGTCCAAGAGACCCAGTACTTC.

This clonotype appeared many times. This sequence joins TRBV28 and TRBJ1-4; D is uncertain. CDR3 length: 15 amino acids. Trimming shortened V by 6 bases and J by 4 bases, and 15 bases separated the two germline ends. Germline assignment: CDR1 MDHEN and CDR2 SYDVKM. The CDR3 loop reads CASSSETPLNEKLFF. CDR3 in DNA: TGTGCCAGCAGCTCAGAAACCCCTCTTAATGAAAAACTGTTTTTT.

The table lists this clonotype with many counts. The chain couples TRBV20-1 to TRBJ1-6; 8 bases fit TRBD1. Germline V lookup: CDR1 DFQATT, CDR2 SNEGSKA (reference sequence). The CDR3 runs to 14 residues. Unmatched junction bases numbered 9, after V lost 3 bases and J lost 11 bases. In DNA form, the CDR3 reads TGCAGTGCTAGTGAGGACAGGGACGCGGCACCCCTCCACTTT. This sequence encodes CSASEDRDAAPLHF.

This clonotype was seen a few times. This rearrangement joins TRBV11-3 to TRBJ1-2, with 7 positions matching TRBD1. The V segment lost 5 bases and the J segment 4 bases; nucleotides outside the gene matches: 10. This CDR3 region has 15 residues. Germline assignment: CDR1 SGHNT and CDR2 YENEEA. CDR3 sequence (DNA): TGTGCCAGCAGCCTCCGACTGACAGGGCCCTATGGCTACACCTTC. It is translated as CASSLRLTGPYGYTF.

Of note for this clonotype: This may be a read error: a much more frequent sequence differs by one nucleotide. The chain employs TRBV5-1 and TRBJ2-6; D uncertain. Germline values: CDR1 SGHRS, CDR2 YFSETQ. V was cut by 2 bases and J by 1 base, with 7 bases left in between. The CDR3 has 15 residues. CDR3 in amino acids: CASSLLQSGANVLTF. The CDR3 nucleotides read TGCGCCAGCAGCTTATTGCAGTCTGGGGCCAACGTCCTGACTTTC.

The sample holds many counts of this clonotype. The V gene is TRBV6-6, the J gene TRBJ1-4; no firm D call. V gave up 2 bases and J gave up 1 base, with 14 bases separating them. CDR3 size: 17 residues. Germline V gives CDR1 MNHNY, CDR2 SVGAGI (reference sequence). This CDR3 reads CASSYERARGTNEKLFF. CDR3 bases: TGTGCCAGCAGTTACGAGAGGGCCCGGGGAACTAATGAAAAACTGTTTTTT.